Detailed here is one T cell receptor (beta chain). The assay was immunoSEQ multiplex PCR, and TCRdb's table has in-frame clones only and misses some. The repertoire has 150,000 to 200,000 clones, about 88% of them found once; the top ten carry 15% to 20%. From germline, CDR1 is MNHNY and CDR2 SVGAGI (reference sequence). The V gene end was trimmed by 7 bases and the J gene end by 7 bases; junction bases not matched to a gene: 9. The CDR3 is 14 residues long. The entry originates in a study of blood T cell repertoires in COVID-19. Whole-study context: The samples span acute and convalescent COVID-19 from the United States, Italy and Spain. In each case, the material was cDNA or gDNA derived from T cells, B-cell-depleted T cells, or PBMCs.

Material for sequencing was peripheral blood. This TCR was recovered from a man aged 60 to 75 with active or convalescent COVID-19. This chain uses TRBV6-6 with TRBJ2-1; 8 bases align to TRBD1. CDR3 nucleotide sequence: TGTGCCAGCAATCTAGACAGGGGCGCAAATGAGCAGTTCTTC. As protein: CASNLDRGANEQFF.